This T cell receptor (beta chain) was obtained from a study of blood T cells in healthy people across ages. Study details: About one barcoded beta molecule per two T cells came from capture by template switching.

Combining a sample-barcoded 5' primer with a J-beta primer mix, a second PCR ran for about 7 to 11 cycles. Template switching added a 12-random-nucleotide identifier to every cDNA molecule. TCRdb used MiXCR to reprocess the 5' RACE reads, holding one entry per CDR3 protein. The data hold 1.5 million to 2 million distinct CDR3 sequences, with 28% observed a single time. The ends were cut back, 0 bases at V and 1 base at J, with 9 bases in the middle. From germline, CDR1 is SGHRS and CDR2 YFSETQ. The CDR3 runs to 15 residues. The individuals who served as donors were healthy Caucasians living in Russia, aged roughly 6 to 95. No fewer than 5.5 micrograms of total RNA were isolated from every sample.

This sequence joins TRBV5-1 and TRBJ2-3, with unresolved D. This TCR derives from a woman between 25 and 40 years old in good health. Sequences were obtained from blood. CDR3 in amino acids: CASSLADGGTDTQYF. CDR3 DNA: TGCGCCAGCAGCTTGGCCGACGGAGGCACAGATACGCAGTATTTT.